The 21 T cell receptor beta chains in this list originate from one sample, sequenced in a study of T cells after yellow fever vaccination. TCRdb used MiXCR to reprocess the 5' RACE reads, holding one entry per CDR3 protein. The table shows just under 600,000 distinct CDR3 sequences, with roughly 14% occurring only once. The sequences come from PBMCs, collected on the day of the yellow fever booster vaccination. The origin of the receptors is a man aged 30-40 years who received the YFV17D yellow fever vaccine.

CDR3 region: CASSLPSLTGANVLTF. The CDR3, as DNA: TGTGCCAGCAGCTTACCCAGTTTGACTGGGGCCAACGTCCTGACTTTC. This rearrangement joins TRBV5-6 to TRBJ2-6; no clear D gene. V gave up 2 bases and J gave up 2 bases, with 11 bases separating them. The germline V gene encodes CDR1 SGHDT and CDR2 YYEEEE. The length of the CDR3 is 16 residues. The whole variable domain, remainder taken from reference TRBV5-6 and TRBJ2-6, is DAGVTQSPTHLIKTRGQQVTLRCSPKSGHDTVSWYQQALGQGPQFIFQYYEEEERQRGNFPDRFSGHQFPNYSSELNVNALLLGDSALYLCASSLPSLTGANVLTFGAGSRLTVL.

This chain links TRBV19 with TRBJ2-3; D possibly corresponds to TRBD2 (5 bases). Trimming removed 6 bases from V and 4 bases from J, with 14 bases in between. The CDR3 covers 14 residues. Germline V gene lookup returns CDR1 LNHDA and CDR2 SQIVND (reference sequence). CDR3 protein: CASSPPRRADTQYF. CDR3 DNA: TGTGCCAGTAGCCCGCCTCGGCGGGCAGATACGCAGTATTTT.

The rearrangement uses TRBV4-3 and TRBJ2-2, with TRBD2 matching over 12 bases. Germline V CDR1 and CDR2: LGHNA, YSLEER. With V trimmed by 4 bases and J by 4 bases, 7 bases remained unmatched. The CDR3 extends over 17 amino acids. CDR3 bases: TGCGCCAGCAGCCCCCGGGGACTAGCGGGCCTCACCGGGGAGCTGTTTTTT. It specifies CASSPRGLAGLTGELFF.

The J gene is TRBJ1-1, the V gene TRBV20-1, with D perhaps TRBD1 (5 bases). Trimming left V 0 bases short and J 10 bases short, with 12 bases between. Germline V gives CDR1 DFQATT, CDR2 SNEGSKA (reference sequence). The CDR3 has 12 amino acids. The CDR3 nucleotides read TGCAGTGCTAGAGAGGGCGACGGGGCAGCTTTCTTT. Protein product: CSAREGDGAAFF.

The chain uses TRBV9 and TRBJ2-7; 9 bases match TRBD1. CDR3 size: 16 residues. Germline loops: CDR1 SGDLS, CDR2 YYNGEE. Trimming cost V 4 bases and J 1 base; bases outside gene matches: 9. In nucleotides, the CDR3 is TGTGCCAGCAGCCCCAGGGGGGGGACAGGGTCCTACGAGCAGTACTTC. Translation gives CASSPRGGTGSYEQYF.

The V and J genes are TRBV5-1 and TRBJ2-4; tentatively, D is TRBD2 (5 bases). The V gene's germline CDR1 is SGHRS and CDR2 YFSETQ. This CDR3 is 21 amino acids long. V lost 0 bases, J lost 0 bases, and 25 bases lay in between. In DNA form, the CDR3 reads TGCGCCAGCAGCTTGGCCCCTGGAGGAGGACCGGCGGGTATAGCCAAAAACATTCAGTACTTC. Translated: CASSLAPGGGPAGIAKNIQYF. Drawing the rest from reference TRBV5-1 and TRBJ2-4, the complete variable domain is KAGVTQTPRYLIKTRGQQVTLSCSPISGHRSVSWYQQTPGQGLQFLFEYFSETQRNKGNFPGRFSGRQFSNSRSEMNVSTLELGDSALYLCASSLAPGGGPAGIAKNIQYFGAGTRLSVL.

This clonotype was recorded a few times. The CDR3 is CASSPEGRRPNYEQYF. DNA of the CDR3: TGTGCCAGCAGTCCCGAGGGTCGGCGCCCCAACTACGAGCAGTACTTC. The chain couples TRBV12-3 or TRBV12-4 to TRBJ2-7, with D possibly being TRBD2 (5 bases). V was shortened by 5 bases and J by 3 bases, with 20 bases between the two germline ends. The CDR3 runs 16 residues.

This clonotype was seen a few times. This rearrangement joins TRBV7-2 to TRBJ2-3; no clear D. V dropped 5 bases and J dropped 7 bases, with 22 bases sitting between them. The CDR3 covers 16 residues. Germline V gene data show CDR1 as SGHTA and CDR2 as FQGNSA. For the CDR3, the DNA is TGTGCCAGCAGCCAAGTTGGGCAGCAGCTCCTGAATACGCAGTATTTT. Translated: CASSQVGQQLLNTQYF.

The CDR3, as DNA: TGTGCCAGCAGCAAGGCACGGGGGTACAACTACGAGCAGTACTTC. Translated, it gives CASSKARGYNYEQYF. The V gene is TRBV5-6, the J gene TRBJ2-7; possibly TRBD2 for D (6 bases). CDR1 and CDR2 from the germline V gene are SGHDT and YYEEEE. This CDR3 spans 15 amino acids. Trimming cost V 4 bases and J 3 bases, with 17 bases left between them.

The chain links TRBV20-1 to TRBJ2-2; D not certain. The CDR3 contains 14 residues. Trimming removed 5 bases from V and 2 bases from J, with 12 bases in between. Germline lookup yields CDR1 DFQATT and CDR2 SNEGSKA (reference sequence). The CDR3 protein is CSAYPLDNTGELFF. The CDR3 nucleotides are TGCAGTGCTTACCCCCTAGACAACACCGGGGAGCTGTTTTTT.

The J gene is TRBJ2-5, the V gene TRBV20-1; 9 bases fit TRBD2. Trimming at V came to 3 bases and at J to 4 bases, leaving 6 bases not matched to a gene. Germline CDR1 and CDR2: DFQATT and SNEGSKA (reference sequence). The CDR3 is made up of 14 amino acids. CDR3 in amino acids: CSARVAGVSETQYF. CDR3 nucleotides: TGCAGTGCTAGGGTAGCGGGAGTGTCAGAGACCCAGTACTTC.

The chain joins TRBV5-1 to TRBJ1-1; D might be TRBD1 (5 bases). CDR1 and CDR2 (germline): SGHRS, YFSETQ. Between the trimmed V and J ends, which lost 2 bases and 4 bases, there was a span of 12 bases. This CDR3 has 14 residues. The CDR3 sequence is CASSLRQTLTEAFF. CDR3 coding DNA: TGCGCCAGCAGCTTACGACAGACGCTCACTGAAGCTTTCTTT.

V and J are TRBV7-2 and TRBJ2-2, with D unresolved. V was clipped by 6 bases and J by 1 base, with 9 bases between them. The CDR3 is 14 residues long. The germline V gene has CDR1 SGHTA and CDR2 FQGNSA. CDR3 sequence reads: CASSRTVNTGELFF. Here the CDR3 DNA reads TGTGCCAGCAGTCGGACGGTGAACACCGGGGAGCTGTTTTTT.

V gene TRBV10-3 combines with J gene TRBJ2-2, with D unresolved. The CDR3 spans 16 residues. Germline lookup yields CDR1 ENHRY and CDR2 SYGVKD. Trimming removed 3 bases from V and 1 base from J, with 12 bases in between. Here the CDR3 reads CAISDSTARNTGELFF. CDR3 DNA: TGTGCCATCAGTGACTCCACAGCGAGGAACACCGGGGAGCTGTTTTTT.

J is TRBJ1-5 and V is TRBV7-2, with TRBD1 identical over 9 bases. With 1 base clipped from V and 3 bases from J, the junction kept 1 base outside the gene matches. Germline assignment: CDR1 SGHTA and CDR2 FQGNSA. The CDR3 covers 15 residues. This CDR3 is CASSLGTGANQPQHF. The CDR3 coding sequence is TGTGCCAGCAGCTTAGGGACAGGGGCCAATCAGCCCCAGCATTTT.

A few counts support this clonotype. The V call is TRBV10-3, the J call TRBJ2-5; 9 bases map to TRBD1. Germline V gene sequence: CDR1 ENHRY, CDR2 SYGVKD. This CDR3 contains 16 residues. The junction had 7 bases not matched to a gene; V was cut back by 4 bases and J by 1 base. This CDR3 is CAISGTGGPVQETQYF. As DNA, the CDR3 is TGTGCCATCAGTGGTACAGGGGGCCCGGTCCAAGAGACCCAGTACTTC.

This clonotype was seen more than once but under ten times. This rearrangement joins TRBV9 to TRBJ2-1, with TRBD2 identical over 7 bases. V shed 3 bases, J shed 8 bases, and the junction held 14 bases outside the gene matches. Germline-derived CDR1 and CDR2 are SGDLS and YYNGEE. This CDR3 region has 16 residues. CDR3 in amino acids: CASSGGVAGGQDEQFF. Here the CDR3 DNA reads TGTGCCAGCAGCGGGGGGGTAGCGGGCGGGCAGGATGAGCAGTTCTTC.

The rearrangement joins TRBV20-1 to TRBJ2-1; 7 bases fit TRBD2. The CDR3 length is 17 residues. The germline V gene has CDR1 DFQATT and CDR2 SNEGSKA (reference sequence). The junction had 16 bases not matched to a gene; V was cut back by 1 base and J by 7 bases. Here the CDR3 reads CSARVLPRAGSLNEQFF. CDR3 coding DNA: TGCAGTGCTAGAGTCTTACCTAGAGCGGGATCCTTAAATGAGCAGTTCTTC.

This clonotype was observed many times. V gene TRBV11-3 combines with J gene TRBJ2-2, with D unclear. CDR1 is SGHNT and CDR2 is YENEEA in the germline V gene. V shed 2 bases and J shed 6 bases, with 7 bases lying between them. The CDR3 runs to 13 residues. The CDR3 spells CASSLNGAGELFF. In nucleotides, the CDR3 is TGTGCCAGCAGCTTAAACGGCGCCGGGGAGCTGTTTTTT.

This chain joins TRBV7-2 and TRBJ1-2, with 8 nucleotides matching TRBD1. This CDR3 contains 15 residues. The germline gives CDR1 SGHTA, CDR2 FQGNSA. The ends lost 7 bases at V and 4 bases at J; junction bases unmatched: 11. The chain's CDR3 is CASTPGQGWGYGYTF. The CDR3 DNA reads as TGTGCCAGCACCCCAGGACAGGGATGGGGCTATGGCTACACCTTC.

The table lists this clonotype with a few counts. The CDR3 protein is CASGLDRRTSGNEQFF. CDR3 in DNA: TGTGCTAGTGGTTTGGACCGCCGGACTAGCGGGAATGAGCAGTTCTTC. This sequence joins TRBV12-5 and TRBJ2-1; 11 positions match TRBD2. Trimming at V came to 1 base and at J to 7 bases, leaving 6 bases not matched to a gene. The V gene's germline CDR1 is LGHNT and CDR2 FRNRAP. This CDR3 has 16 amino acids.